The T cell receptor beta chain under discussion was sequenced for a study of monozygotic twins with inflammatory bowel disease. Regarding the study as a whole: By inverse Simpson index, TCRbeta diversity was lower in IBD patients than in healthy co-twins.

This CDR3 has 14 amino acids. Germline V gene data show CDR1 as SQVTM and CDR2 as ANQGSEA. From the 5' RACE reads, TCRdb lists one entry per CDR3 protein and no DNA. The sample totals over 150,000 distinct CDR3 sequences; its top ten clones hold under 3.5%. In the case of this clonotype: Its antigen is still unknown.

The sequencing input was blood. V and J are TRBV29-1 and TRBJ2-1; the D call from TCRdb, TRBD2, cannot be confirmed without DNA. The receptor was derived from a human donor with ulcerative colitis or Crohn's disease, or a healthy co-twin of an affected twin (not recorded which). CDR3: CSALAGGTYNEQFF.